This T cell receptor beta chain was observed in a study of cytomegalovirus exposure and HLA in healthy donors. Looking at the study overall: Drawn from HLA-typed donors, about 85 million unique TCRs were held in an early data release.

While unrecorded immune exposures were likely, the donors were nominally healthy when sampled. PCR primers comprised 60 Vbeta and 13 Jbeta primers. Sequenced by immunoSEQ multiplex PCR; TCRdb stores in-frame clones only, minus some. The sample has fewer than 200,000 clones, over 80% seen once. Findings and caveats of the study: The authors considered a cluster of highly shared sequence variants likely to be a sequencing artifact.

Turning to this clone: Antigen unknown.

CDR3 length: 16 residues. V shed 3 bases and J 6 bases; nucleotides not matched to a gene: 10. Germline V gene data show CDR1 as MNHNS and CDR2 as SASEGT. This receptor was identified in a human donor in good health. The chain recombines TRBV6-1 with TRBJ1-5; 8 positions match TRBD1. Sequenced: PBMCs. Here the CDR3 reads CASSEGTGRAGQPQHF. The CDR3 nucleotides are TGTGCCAGCAGTGAGGGGACAGGCCGGGCGGGTCAGCCCCAGCATTTT.